The entry that follows covers one TCR beta chain sequence. The antigen is undetermined. Per sorted-subset replicate PCR, input was approximately 210 ng DNA, representing about 32,000 T cell genomes. The data were produced by immunoSEQ multiplex PCR, yet TCRdb's version contains in-frame clones alone and is incomplete. The sample has 1,400,000 or so clones; approximately 98.5% are singletons. The data belong to a study of shared clonotypes between healthy human individuals. The study's findings and limits: In this cohort, only blood was sampled, and tissue repertoires likely differ. The naive CD4 repertoires of a handful of donors were compared, and around 5% of clonotypes were shared.

The CDR3 is 15 amino acids. The germline V gene encodes CDR1 SGHTA and CDR2 FQGTGA. The V gene end was trimmed by 5 bases and the J gene end by 4 bases; junction bases not matched to a gene: 7. Every one of the donors was a Caucasian adult that lived in Nashville, Tennessee. Sample: naive CD4+ T cells sorted from blood. Sample subset: CD45RA+ positively selected. The chain carries TRBV7-3 and TRBJ2-3; TRBD2 matches 9 bases. The TCR sequence derives from a man aged 25 to 40 in good health. CDR3 region: CASSKLAGAADTQYF. CDR3 bases: TGTGCCAGCAGCAAACTAGCGGGTGCCGCAGATACGCAGTATTTT.